The sequence of this T cell receptor (beta chain) was determined in a study of T cell repertoires in cytomegalovirus infection. Study details: Selected CMV epitopes included recently identified HLA-C-restricted ones as well as well-studied HLA-B-restricted ones. Carrying CMV and the relevant HLA type showed in public TCR beta signatures.

TCRdb itself ran the reads through MiXCR, one entry per CDR3 protein. The sample carries more than 250,000 distinct CDR3 sequences, roughly 25% recorded once. This clonotype came up many times. Antigen specificity is unknown. The length of the CDR3 is 11 residues. Germline V gene data show CDR1 as SGHTA and CDR2 as FQGNSA. V was trimmed by 3 bases and J by 6 bases, leaving 3 bases between them. Study-level results: What dominated the ex vivo response were HLA-C-restricted CMV-specific TCR beta clonotypes. Cumulative public TCR beta family frequency identified CMV carriers with the relevant HLA.

Specimen: cultured PBMCs, collected from culture after CMV antigen stimulation. This clonotype was obtained from a human donor in good health (CMV status not recorded). Some clones in this sample may be carry-over from other donors' samples. The rearrangement uses TRBV7-2 and TRBJ2-1; no firm D call. This CDR3 reads CASSFFNEQFF. CDR3 sequence (DNA): TGTGCCAGCAGCTTCTTCAATGAGCAGTTCTTC.